Detailed here is one T cell receptor (beta chain). As yet, its antigen is unknown. Libraries were prepared by immunoSEQ multiplex PCR; TCRdb keeps only in-frame clonotypes and omits some of them. Of about 95,000 clones in the sample, about 89% are singletons; the top ten hold 3.5% to 4.5%. These data are taken from a study of T cell responses to AZD1222 COVID-19 vaccine. Across the study: Second doses were pooled across both intervals (about 4 or about 12 weeks).

Overall study results and limits: Just six AZD1222 recipients were seropositive at baseline.

Trimming took off 3 bases at V and 8 bases at J, with 16 bases between the two ends. Germline-derived CDR1 and CDR2 are MDHEN and SYDVKM. This CDR3 is built from 14 residues. The receptor was derived from an adult in good health. The V gene is TRBV28, the J gene TRBJ1-2, with a tentative D call TRBD1 (5 bases). The sequencing used peripheral blood, collected on day 0 of AZD1222 vaccination. The CDR3 coding sequence is TGTGCCAGCAGTTTGATTGGATTGGGGGTGGGCTACACCTTC. This translates into CASSLIGLGVGYTF.